The present entry profiles one TCR beta chain with its context. This record comes from a study of blood T cell repertoires in COVID-19. How the authors handled the data: Estimated nucleated cell counts came from reference gene primer amplification. Assay: immunoSEQ multiplex PCR; the TCRdb copy retains only in-frame clones and omits some. V, J and clone size were drawn from that table, and D and trimming were deduced from the DNA. The table lists approximately 160,000 clones, about 85% of them singletons, with 8.3% in the top ten. CDR1 and CDR2 (germline): SGHDN, FVKESK. Trimming cost V 1 base and J 1 base, with 7 bases left between them. CDR3 length: 14 amino acids. Seattle patients were enrolled while actively infected and followed longitudinally.

Source material: peripheral blood. The clonotype originates from an older woman with COVID-19, enrolled during active disease. The chain joins TRBV14 to TRBJ1-1, with D possibly matching TRBD1 (6 bases). The CDR3 protein is CASSQVGQNTEAFF. The CDR3 nucleotides are TGTGCCAGCAGCCAAGTGGGACAGAACACTGAAGCTTTCTTT.